This T cell receptor (beta chain) came from a study of tissue T cells after allogeneic stem cell transplantation. Here immunoSEQ multiplex PCR was the method, and the copy in TCRdb shows in-frame clones only, minus some. This sample has 6,500 to 8,000 clones, with approximately 55% found just once. Study findings and constraints: Limitations included a small, clinically heterogeneous cohort and limited sampling depth. Few T cell clones were shared across patients, but motif clusters showed tissue-specific shared signatures.

About this clone: Its antigen is not known. Germline and genes: mouse.

The time point: mouse harvest day 7 after allogeneic transplant. Tail vein injection delivered 10^7 T-cell-depleted bone marrow cells and 10^6 splenic CD5+ T cells. This mouse GVHD model was MHC-mismatched B6 to BALB/c, profiled day 7 or 14. This clonotype was sampled from a female BALB/c mouse given C57BL/6 T cells with graft-versus-host disease after an allogeneic hematopoietic cell transplant. The sequencing sample was made of gut tissue.

The CDR3 region is CASSLTWGGAETLYF. CDR3 DNA (partial): TGTGCCAGCTCTCTCACGTGGGGGGGGGCAGAAACGCTGTAT. V gene TRBV12-1 combines with J gene TRBJ2-3, with 8 bases matching TRBD2. The sequenced fragment ends 1 residue before the CDR3 boundary, so the rest is inferred from the germline J gene. The V gene end was trimmed by 0 bases and the J gene end by 3 bases; junction bases not matched to a gene: 4. The CDR3 runs 15 residues. Germline CDR1 SGHSN, CDR2 HYEKVE.